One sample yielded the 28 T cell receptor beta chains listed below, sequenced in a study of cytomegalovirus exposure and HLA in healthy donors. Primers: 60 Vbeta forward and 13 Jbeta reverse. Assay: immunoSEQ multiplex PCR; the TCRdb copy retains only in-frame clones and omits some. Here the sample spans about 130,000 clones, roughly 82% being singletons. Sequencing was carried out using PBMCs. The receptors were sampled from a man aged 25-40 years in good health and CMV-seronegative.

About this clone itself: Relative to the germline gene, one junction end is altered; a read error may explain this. CDR3 sequence reads: CASSHGTTKSKNSQYF. In nucleotides, the CDR3 is TGTGCCAGCAGCCACGGCACCACAAAGTCCAAAAACAGTCAGTACTTC. V usage is TRBV14 and J usage is TRBJ2-4; no reliable D call. CDR1 and CDR2 (germline): SGHDN, FVKESK. The CDR3 has 16 residues.

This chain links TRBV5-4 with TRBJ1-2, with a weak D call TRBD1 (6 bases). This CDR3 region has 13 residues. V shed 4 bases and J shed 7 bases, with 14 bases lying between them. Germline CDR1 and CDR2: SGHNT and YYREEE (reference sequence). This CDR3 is CASSPQGRSGYTF. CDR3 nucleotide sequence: TGTGCCAGCAGCCCACAGGGTAGGAGTGGCTACACCTTC.

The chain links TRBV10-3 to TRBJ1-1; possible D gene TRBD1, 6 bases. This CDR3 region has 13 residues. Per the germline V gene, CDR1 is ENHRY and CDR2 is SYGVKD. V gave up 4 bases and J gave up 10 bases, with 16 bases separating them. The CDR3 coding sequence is TGTGCCATCAGTGCGGGGGGCTCGAGCGGAGCTTTCTTT. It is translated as CAISAGGSSGAFF.

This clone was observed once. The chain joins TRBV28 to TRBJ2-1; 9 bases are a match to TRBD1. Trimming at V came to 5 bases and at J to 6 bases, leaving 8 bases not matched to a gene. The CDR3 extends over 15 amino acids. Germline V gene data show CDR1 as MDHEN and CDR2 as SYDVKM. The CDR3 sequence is CASSLTGGAGNEQFF. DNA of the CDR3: TGTGCCAGCAGTCTTACAGGGGGCGCCGGCAATGAGCAGTTCTTC.

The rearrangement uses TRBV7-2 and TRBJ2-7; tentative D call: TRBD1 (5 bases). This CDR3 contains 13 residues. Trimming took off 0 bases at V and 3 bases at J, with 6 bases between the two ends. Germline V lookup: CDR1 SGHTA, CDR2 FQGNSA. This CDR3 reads CASSLAQGYEQYF. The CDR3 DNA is TGTGCCAGCAGCTTAGCCCAGGGCTACGAGCAGTACTTC.

The CDR3, as DNA: TGCGCCAGCAGCCAAGATGAGGAAGAGACCCAGTACTTC. Translation gives CASSQDEEETQYF. The chain uses TRBV4-1 and TRBJ2-5, with no clear D. This CDR3 has 13 amino acids. The V and J ends lost 0 bases and 3 bases respectively, with 5 bases between them. Germline CDR1 and CDR2: MGHRA and YSYEKL.

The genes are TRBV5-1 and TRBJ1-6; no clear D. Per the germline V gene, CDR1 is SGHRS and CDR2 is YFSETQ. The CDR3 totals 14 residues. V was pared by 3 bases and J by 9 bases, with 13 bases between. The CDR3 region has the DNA TGCGCCAGCAGCTCCGGGATTGTCGGTTCACCCCTCCACTTT. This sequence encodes CASSSGIVGSPLHF.

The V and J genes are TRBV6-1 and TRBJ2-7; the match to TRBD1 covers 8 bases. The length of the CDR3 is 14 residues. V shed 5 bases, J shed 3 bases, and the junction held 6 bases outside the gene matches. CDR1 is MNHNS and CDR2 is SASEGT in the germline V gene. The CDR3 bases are TGTGCCAGCAGTCTACTTGGGACAGGCTACGAGCAGTACTTC. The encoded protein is CASSLLGTGYEQYF.

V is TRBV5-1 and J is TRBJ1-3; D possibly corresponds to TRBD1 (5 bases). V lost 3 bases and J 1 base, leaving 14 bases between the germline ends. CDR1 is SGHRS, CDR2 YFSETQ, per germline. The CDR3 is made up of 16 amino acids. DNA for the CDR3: TGCGCCAGCAGCTGGACAAGTTCAGTATCTGGAAACACCATATATTTT. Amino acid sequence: CASSWTSSVSGNTIYF.

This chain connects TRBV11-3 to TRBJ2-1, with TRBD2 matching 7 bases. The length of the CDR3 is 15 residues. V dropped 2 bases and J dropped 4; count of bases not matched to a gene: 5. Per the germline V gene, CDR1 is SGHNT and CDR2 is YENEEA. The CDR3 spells CASSLTGGPYNEQFF. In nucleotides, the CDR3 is TGTGCCAGCAGCTTAACGGGAGGACCTTACAATGAGCAGTTCTTC.

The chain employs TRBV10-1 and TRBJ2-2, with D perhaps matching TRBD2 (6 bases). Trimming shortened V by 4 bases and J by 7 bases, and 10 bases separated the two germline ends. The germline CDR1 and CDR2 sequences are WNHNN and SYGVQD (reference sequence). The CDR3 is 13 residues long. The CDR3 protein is CASSAGGGGELFF. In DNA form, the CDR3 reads TGCGCCAGCAGTGCCGGGGGAGGCGGGGAGCTGTTTTTT.

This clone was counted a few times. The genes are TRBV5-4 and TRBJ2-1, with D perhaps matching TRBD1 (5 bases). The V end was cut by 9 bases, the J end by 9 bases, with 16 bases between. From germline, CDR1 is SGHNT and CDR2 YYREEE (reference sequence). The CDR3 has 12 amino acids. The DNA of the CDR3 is TGTGCCACCCCCCGACAGTTCAGTGAGCAGTTCTTC. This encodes CATPRQFSEQFF.

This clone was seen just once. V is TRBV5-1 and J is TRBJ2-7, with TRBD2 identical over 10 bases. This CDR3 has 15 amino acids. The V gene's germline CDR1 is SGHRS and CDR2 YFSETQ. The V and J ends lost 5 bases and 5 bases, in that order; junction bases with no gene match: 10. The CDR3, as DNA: TGCGCCAGCAGGAAAGTAGCGGGAGGAGTCGACGAGCAGTACTTC. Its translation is CASRKVAGGVDEQYF.

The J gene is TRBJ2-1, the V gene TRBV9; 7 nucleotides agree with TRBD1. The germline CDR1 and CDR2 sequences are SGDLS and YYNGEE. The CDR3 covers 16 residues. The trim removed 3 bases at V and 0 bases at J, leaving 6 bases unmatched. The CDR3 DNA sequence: TGTGCCAGCAGCGCCGAACAGGGGAGCTCCTACAATGAGCAGTTCTTC. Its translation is CASSAEQGSSYNEQFF.

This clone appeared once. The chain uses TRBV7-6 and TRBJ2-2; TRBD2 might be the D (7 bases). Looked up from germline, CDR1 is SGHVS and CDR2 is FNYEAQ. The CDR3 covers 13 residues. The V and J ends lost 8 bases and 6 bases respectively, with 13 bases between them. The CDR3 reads CASSGGPSGELFF. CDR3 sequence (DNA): TGTGCCAGCTCCGGGGGGCCCTCCGGGGAGCTGTTTTTT.

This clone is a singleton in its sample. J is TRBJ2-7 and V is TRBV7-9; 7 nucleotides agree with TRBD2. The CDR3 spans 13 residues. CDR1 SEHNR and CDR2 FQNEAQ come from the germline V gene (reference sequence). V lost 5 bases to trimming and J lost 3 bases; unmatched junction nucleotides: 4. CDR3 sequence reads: CASSRDYRYEQYF. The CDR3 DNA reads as TGTGCCAGCAGCCGGGACTACCGCTACGAGCAGTACTTC.

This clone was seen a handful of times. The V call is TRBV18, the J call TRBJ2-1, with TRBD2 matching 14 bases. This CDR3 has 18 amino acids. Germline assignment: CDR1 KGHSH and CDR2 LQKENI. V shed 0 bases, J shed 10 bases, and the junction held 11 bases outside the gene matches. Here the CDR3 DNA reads TGTGCCAGCTCACCACCGAGGGGACTAGCGGGAGAAGTTTTCGAGCAGTTCTTC. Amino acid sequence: CASSPPRGLAGEVFEQFF.

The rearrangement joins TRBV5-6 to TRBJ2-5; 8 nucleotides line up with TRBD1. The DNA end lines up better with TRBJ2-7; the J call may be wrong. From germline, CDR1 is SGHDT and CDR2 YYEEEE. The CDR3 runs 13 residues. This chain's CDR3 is CASSRDRYYEQYF. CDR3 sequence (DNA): TGTGCCAGCAGCCGGGACAGGTACTACGAGCAGTACTTC.

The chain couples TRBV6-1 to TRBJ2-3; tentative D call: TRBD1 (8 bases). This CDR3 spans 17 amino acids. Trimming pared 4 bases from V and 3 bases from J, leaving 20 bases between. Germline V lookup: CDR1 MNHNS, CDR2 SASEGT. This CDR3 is CASSGGVGQGGTDTQYF. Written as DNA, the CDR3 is TGTGCCAGCAGTGGGGGGGTAGGACAGGGAGGGACAGATACGCAGTATTTT.

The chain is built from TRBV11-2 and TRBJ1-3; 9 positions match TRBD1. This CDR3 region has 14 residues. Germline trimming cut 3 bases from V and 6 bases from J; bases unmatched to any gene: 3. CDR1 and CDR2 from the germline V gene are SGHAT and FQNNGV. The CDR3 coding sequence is TGTGCCAGCAGCTTCAGGGACAGGGAAAACACCATATATTTT. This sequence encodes CASSFRDRENTIYF.

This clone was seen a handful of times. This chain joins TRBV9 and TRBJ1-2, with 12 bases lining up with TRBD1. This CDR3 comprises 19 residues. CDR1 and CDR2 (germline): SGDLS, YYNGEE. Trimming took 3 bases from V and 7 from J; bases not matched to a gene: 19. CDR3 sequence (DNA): TGTGCCAGCAGCGCGTACGATCAGGCTGGGACAGGGGGCCGCTTTGGCTACACCTTC. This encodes CASSAYDQAGTGGRFGYTF.

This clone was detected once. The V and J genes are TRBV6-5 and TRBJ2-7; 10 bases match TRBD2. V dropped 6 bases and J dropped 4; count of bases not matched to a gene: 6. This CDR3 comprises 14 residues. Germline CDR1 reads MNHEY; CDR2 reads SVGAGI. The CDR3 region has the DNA TGTGCCAGCAGCTCTAGCGGGAGTTTGTACGAGCAGTACTTC. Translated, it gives CASSSSGSLYEQYF.

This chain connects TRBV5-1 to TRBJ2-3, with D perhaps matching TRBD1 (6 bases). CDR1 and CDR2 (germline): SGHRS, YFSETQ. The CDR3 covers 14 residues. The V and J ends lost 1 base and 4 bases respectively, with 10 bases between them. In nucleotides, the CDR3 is TGCGCCAGCAGCTTGTACAGGGTGCCAGATACGCAGTATTTT. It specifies CASSLYRVPDTQYF. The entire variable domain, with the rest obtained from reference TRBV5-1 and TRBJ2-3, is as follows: KAGVTQTPRYLIKTRGQQVTLSCSPISGHRSVSWYQQTPGQGLQFLFEYFSETQRNKGNFPGRFSGRQFSNSRSEMNVSTLELGDSALYLCASSLYRVPDTQYFGPGTRLTVL.

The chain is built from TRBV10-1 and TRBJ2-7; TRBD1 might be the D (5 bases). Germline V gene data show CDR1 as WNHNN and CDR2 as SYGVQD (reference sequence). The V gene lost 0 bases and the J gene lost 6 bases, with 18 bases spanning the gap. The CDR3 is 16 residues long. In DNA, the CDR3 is TGCGCCAGCAGTGAGTCCGGACACACCGGATGGAGCGAGCAGTACTTC. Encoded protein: CASSESGHTGWSEQYF.

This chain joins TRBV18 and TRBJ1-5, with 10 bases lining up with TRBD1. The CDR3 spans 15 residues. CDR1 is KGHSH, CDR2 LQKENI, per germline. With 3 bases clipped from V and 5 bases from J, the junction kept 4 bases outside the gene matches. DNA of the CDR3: TGTGCCAGCTCACCCGGGACAGGGGATGATCAGCCCCAGCATTTT. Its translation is CASSPGTGDDQPQHF.

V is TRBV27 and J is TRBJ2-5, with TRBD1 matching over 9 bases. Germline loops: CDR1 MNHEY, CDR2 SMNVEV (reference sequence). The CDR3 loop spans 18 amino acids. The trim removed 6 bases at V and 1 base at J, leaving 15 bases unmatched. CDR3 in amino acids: CASRFLTGGPPIQETQYF. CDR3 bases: TGTGCCAGCAGATTTCTGACAGGGGGTCCCCCGATCCAAGAGACCCAGTACTTC.

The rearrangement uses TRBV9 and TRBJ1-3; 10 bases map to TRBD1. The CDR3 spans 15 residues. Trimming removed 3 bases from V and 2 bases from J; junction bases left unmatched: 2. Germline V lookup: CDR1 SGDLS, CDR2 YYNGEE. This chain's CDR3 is CASSGGTGAGNTIYF. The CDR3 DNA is TGTGCCAGCAGCGGAGGGACAGGGGCTGGAAACACCATATATTTT.

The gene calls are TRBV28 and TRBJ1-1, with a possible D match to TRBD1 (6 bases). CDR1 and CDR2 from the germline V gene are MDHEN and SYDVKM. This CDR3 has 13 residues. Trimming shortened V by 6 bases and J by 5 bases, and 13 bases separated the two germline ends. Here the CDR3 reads CASSQGRRTEAFF. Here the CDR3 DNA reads TGTGCCAGCAGCCAGGGGCGGAGGACTGAAGCTTTCTTT.